This TCR beta chain was documented in a study of shared clonotypes between healthy human individuals. Study-wide results and limits: Across subsets, estimated richness was generally greater for naive than for memory populations.

The genomic DNA of each subset was split evenly across several immunoSEQ plates. Per the authors' pipeline: Without quality scores, immunoSEQ junctional reads could not be filtered like full-length reads. Clones were read by immunoSEQ multiplex PCR, and TCRdb kept only the in-frame ones, dropping some. That table furnishes V, J and clone size, whereas the DNA furnished D and trimming. The repertoire consists of 2 million to 3 million clones, with 93% occurring once and the leading ten covering around 0.4%. With 3 bases clipped from V and 3 bases from J, the junction kept 11 bases outside the gene matches. The germline CDR1 and CDR2 sequences are KGHSH and LQKENI. The CDR3 loop spans 16 amino acids. Every one of the donors was a Caucasian adult that lived in Nashville, Tennessee. Notes on this clone: Antigen: not known.

This TCR came from a man between 18 and 35 years old in good health. Some clones in this sample may be carry-over from other donors' samples. The sequenced material came from naive CD4+ T cells from PBMCs. Noted subset: CD45RA+ positively selected. The chain employs TRBV18 and TRBJ2-7; the match to TRBD2 covers 7 bases. The CDR3 reads CASSPGVAGANYEQYF. The DNA for the CDR3 is TGTGCCAGCTCACCGGGTGTCGCGGGAGCAAACTACGAGCAGTACTTC.